This section outlines one T cell receptor (beta chain) sequence together with its context. This CDR3 region has 14 residues. The V gene lost 2 bases and the J gene lost 4 bases, with 8 bases spanning the gap. Germline loops: CDR1 KGHSH, CDR2 LQKENI. This record comes from a study of blood T cell repertoires in COVID-19. At the level of the study: PBMCs, B-cell-depleted T cells, or T cells were the source of the cDNA or gDNA that made up the material.

Measured with immunoSEQ multiplex PCR; TCRdb has only the in-frame clones, and not every one. The sample contains about 51,000 clones, approximately 89% of which appear only once. The source material was peripheral blood. The sequence was obtained from a man aged 50 to 60 with acute or convalescent COVID-19. The rearrangement uses TRBV18 and TRBJ1-4; D unresolved. In DNA form, the CDR3 reads TGTGCCAGCTCACCAGCCAGCGTTAATGAAAAACTGTTTTTT. Its protein product is CASSPASVNEKLFF.